The 14 T cell receptor beta chains below were found in one sample sequenced in a study of shared clonotypes between healthy human individuals. Assay used: immunoSEQ multiplex PCR; TCRdb lists only in-frame clones, some missing. The sample consists of over a million clones, roughly 95% of them appearing once. The sequenced material came from naive CD4+ T cells sorted from blood. Described subset: CD45RA+ positively selected. The receptor set was obtained from a man aged 30-40 years in good health.

This chain links TRBV5-4 with TRBJ2-1; either TRBD1 or TRBD2 may supply D (5 bases each). The CDR3 spans 16 residues. V lost 4 bases, J lost 0 bases, and 14 bases lay in between. Germline V lookup: CDR1 SGHNT, CDR2 YYREEE (reference sequence). The CDR3 loop is CASSRGAKSSYNEQFF. In DNA form, the CDR3 reads TGTGCCAGCAGCCGGGGCGCCAAGAGCTCCTACAATGAGCAGTTCTTC.

The V and J genes are TRBV6-1 and TRBJ1-1; possibly TRBD1 for D (5 bases). Between the trimmed V and J ends, which lost 0 bases and 7 bases, there was a span of 12 bases. The V gene's germline CDR1 is MNHNS and CDR2 SASEGT. The CDR3 runs to 14 residues. CDR3 amino acids: CASSEARGVGEAFF. The CDR3 nucleotides read TGTGCCAGCAGTGAAGCGCGGGGGGTTGGTGAAGCTTTCTTT.

This chain joins TRBV29-1 and TRBJ1-1; D is perhaps TRBD1 (6 bases). The CDR3 spans 13 residues. Trimming pared 7 bases from V and 1 base from J, leaving 13 bases between. Germline assignment: CDR1 SQVTM and CDR2 ANQGSEA. The CDR3 DNA follows: TGCAGCGCCTGGGGGGGACAGAACACTGAAGCTTTCTTT. Translating gives CSAWGGQNTEAFF. Full variable domain (remainder filled in from reference TRBV29-1 and TRBJ1-1): SAVISQKPSRDICQRGTSLTIQCQVDSQVTMMFWYRQQPGQSLTLIATANQGSEATYESGFVIDKFPISRPNLTFSTLTVSNMSPEDSSIYLCSAWGGQNTEAFFGQGTRLTVV.

The V gene is TRBV30, the J gene TRBJ2-1, with TRBD2 as a possible D gene (5 bases). The V gene's germline CDR1 is GTSNPN and CDR2 SVGIG (reference sequence). Trimming took off 3 bases at V and 6 bases at J, with 9 bases between the two ends. This CDR3 has 12 residues. The CDR3 sequence is CAWRDWFNEQFF. CDR3 nucleotide sequence: TGTGCCTGGAGGGACTGGTTCAATGAGCAGTTCTTC.

In regard to this clone: A read error may account for a junction end that differs from germline. V is TRBV5-1 and J is TRBJ2-1, with D tentatively TRBD1 or TRBD2 (6 bases each). Germline loops: CDR1 SGHRS, CDR2 YFSETQ. CDR3 size: 16 residues. CDR3 nucleotides: TGCGCCAGCAGGTTGGAGGGGGACCCCAAGTACAATGAGCAGTTCTTC. Its protein is CASRLEGDPKYNEQFF.

J is TRBJ1-2 and V is TRBV28, with a tentative D call TRBD1 (5 bases). V lost 8 bases, J lost 5 bases, and 15 bases lay in between. The germline V gene encodes CDR1 MDHEN and CDR2 SYDVKM. The CDR3 loop spans 13 amino acids. The CDR3 is CASLFGRDYGYTF. The CDR3 DNA follows: TGTGCCAGCCTATTCGGCAGGGATTATGGCTACACCTTC.

The rearrangement uses TRBV7-9 and TRBJ2-7; no reliable D call. The V end was cut by 5 bases, the J end by 1 base, with 3 bases between. Per the germline V gene, CDR1 is SEHNR and CDR2 is FQNEAQ (reference sequence). This CDR3 is 11 amino acids long. The CDR3 sequence: CASSKSYEQYF. In nucleotides, the CDR3 is TGTGCCAGCAGCAAGTCCTACGAGCAGTACTTC. Full variable domain (remainder filled in from reference TRBV7-9 and TRBJ2-7): DTGVSQNPRHKITKRGQNVTFRCDPISEHNRLYWYRQTLGQGPEFLTYFQNEAQLEKSRLLSDRFSAERPKGSFSTLEIQRTEQGDSAMYLCASSKSYEQYFGPGTRLTVT.

This clone was seen only once. The rearrangement links TRBV28 to TRBJ1-5; D might be TRBD1 (6 bases). The germline V gene encodes CDR1 MDHEN and CDR2 SYDVKM. V shed 6 bases and J shed 3 bases, with 9 bases lying between them. The CDR3 consists of 13 residues. The CDR3 sequence: CASRDSLNQPQHF. Here the CDR3 DNA reads TGTGCCAGCAGGGACAGCCTCAATCAGCCCCAGCATTTT.

The V and J genes are TRBV4-1 and TRBJ2-7; 8 bases match TRBD2. There are 16 residues in the CDR3. The V and J ends lost 2 bases and 2 bases, in that order; junction bases with no gene match: 8. Looked up from germline, CDR1 is MGHRA and CDR2 is YSYEKL. CDR3 DNA: TGCGCCAGCAGCCAAACATCAGCGGGAGCGGCCTACGAGCAGTACTTC. Translating gives CASSQTSAGAAYEQYF.

The V and J genes are TRBV9 and TRBJ2-3, with 7 bases that match TRBD2. The CDR3 is 16 residues long. V was pared by 2 bases and J by 0 bases, with 6 bases of the junction left unmatched. CDR1 is SGDLS and CDR2 is YYNGEE in the germline V gene. The CDR3 region has the DNA TGTGCCAGCAGCGTTAATAGCGGGCAGAGCACAGATACGCAGTATTTT. Translating it yields CASSVNSGQSTDTQYF. The full variable domain, rest sourced from reference TRBV9 and TRBJ2-3, is DSGVTQTPKHLITATGQRVTLRCSPRSGDLSVYWYQQSLDQGLQFLIQYYNGEERAKGNILERFSAQQFPDLHSELNLSSLELGDSALYFCASSVNSGQSTDTQYFGPGTRLTVL.

The chain combines TRBV27 with TRBJ1-1; a weak D match, TRBD1 (6 bases). Germline loops: CDR1 MNHEY, CDR2 SMNVEV (reference sequence). The CDR3 is 15 amino acids. Trimming left V 11 bases short and J 1 base short, with 20 bases between. CDR3 region: CAGTKRGGGNTEAFF. As DNA, the CDR3 is TGTGCCGGGACCAAAAGAGGGGGTGGGAACACTGAAGCTTTCTTT.

This chain connects TRBV6-5 to TRBJ1-1; D is uncertain. Deletions cut 2 bases from V and 4 bases from J, with 17 bases between. Germline CDR1 is MNHEY and CDR2 is SVGAGI. The CDR3 spans 16 residues. The CDR3 reads CASSYGSAVPSTEAFF. As DNA, the CDR3 is TGTGCCAGCAGTTACGGGTCGGCGGTCCCGAGCACTGAAGCTTTCTTT.

This sequence joins TRBV7-8 and TRBJ1-4; tentatively, D is TRBD1 (5 bases). This CDR3 comprises 17 residues. The V end lost 5 bases, the J end lost 0 bases, and 16 bases lay between the germline ends. Germline lookup yields CDR1 SGHVS and CDR2 FQNEAQ. CDR3 nucleotide sequence: TGTGCCAGCAGCCCAAGGCGGGGGAGGACAACTAATGAAAAACTGTTTTTT. Residues: CASSPRRGRTTNEKLFF.

Notes on this clone: Other DNA sequences in this specimen translate into the identical CDR3. The chain joins TRBV7-9 to TRBJ2-7; D not certain. Trimming left V 5 bases short and J 2 bases short, with 10 bases between. Germline loops: CDR1 SEHNR, CDR2 FQNEAQ (reference sequence). The CDR3 length is 13 residues. The CDR3 sequence: CASSPTATYEQYF. CDR3 nucleotides: TGTGCCAGCAGCCCCACGGCGACCTACGAGCAGTACTTC.